This paragraph reports one T cell receptor (beta chain). This entry is derived from a study of blood T cell repertoires in COVID-19. Study-level background: The analysed material was cDNA or gDNA that came from T cells, B-cell-depleted T cells, or PBMCs.

Using immunoSEQ multiplex PCR, the repertoire was profiled, and TCRdb retains in-frame clones only, with some absent. The data hold 150,000 or so clones, with approximately 91% observed a single time. Germline-derived CDR1 and CDR2 are MDHEN and SYDVKM. The CDR3 length is 23 residues. V dropped 4 bases and J dropped 0; count of bases not matched to a gene: 20. This clonotype was sampled from a man younger than 35 with acute or convalescent COVID-19. Sequences were obtained from peripheral blood. This rearrangement joins TRBV28 to TRBJ2-6, with TRBD2 matching 11 bases. This chain's CDR3 is CASSWEVLAGGDSPNSGANVLTF. The CDR3 DNA follows: TGTGCCAGCAGTTGGGAGGTGCTAGCGGGAGGCGATTCCCCTAACTCTGGGGCCAACGTCCTGACTTTC.